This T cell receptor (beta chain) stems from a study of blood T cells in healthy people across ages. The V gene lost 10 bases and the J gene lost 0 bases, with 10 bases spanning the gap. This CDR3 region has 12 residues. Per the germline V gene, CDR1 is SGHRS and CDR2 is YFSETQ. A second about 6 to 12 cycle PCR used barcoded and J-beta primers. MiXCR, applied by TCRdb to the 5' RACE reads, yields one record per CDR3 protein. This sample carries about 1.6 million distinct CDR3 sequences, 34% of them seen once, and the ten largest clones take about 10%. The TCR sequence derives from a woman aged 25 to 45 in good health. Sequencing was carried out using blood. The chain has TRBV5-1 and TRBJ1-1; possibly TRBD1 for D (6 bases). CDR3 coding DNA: TGCGCCGGCGGACAGCTGAACACTGAAGCTTTCTTT. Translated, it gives CAGGQLNTEAFF.